This is a list of T cell receptor beta chains from one sample in a study of T cell clonotyping in hematopoietic cell transplantation. Repertoires were generated with immunoSEQ multiplex PCR, while TCRdb's copy carries only in-frame clones and drops some. The data show some 76,000 clones, with roughly 95% seen just once and 1.5% to 2% held by the top ten. The input for sequencing was peripheral blood mononuclear cells, taken before stem cell transplant. The receptors were sampled from a woman aged 50 to 65 with acute myeloid leukemia. Some clones in this sample may be carry-over from other donors' samples. The CDR3 runs from the conserved cysteine through the conserved F or W. D genes are given only for firm matches. A clone size is listed for some rows: how often the clone was seen (once, few, many), or a class if it is expanded.

J: TRBJ2-7
D: -
size: -
V: TRBV5-1
CDR3: CASSSVESHEQYF
DNA: TGCGCCAGCAGCTCGGTGGAGAGCCACGAGCAGTACTTC

J: TRBJ2-3
D: -
size: -
V: TRBV19
CDR3: CASKVQIITDTQYF
DNA: TGTGCCAGTAAGGTTCAGATAATCACAGATACGCAGTATTTT

J: TRBJ2-3
D: TRBD2
size: -
V: TRBV19
CDR3: CASSPSPAAGGRTQYF
DNA: TGTGCCAGTAGTCCTTCGCCGGCAGCGGGAGGGCGGACGCAGTATTTT

J: TRBJ2-7
D: TRBD1
size: once
V: TRBV2
CDR3: CASSEALGQGADEQYF
DNA: TGTGCCAGCAGTGAAGCTCTGGGACAGGGGGCGGACGAGCAGTACTTC

J: TRBJ2-6
D: -
size: -
V: TRBV27
CDR3: CASSWQDSGANVLTF
DNA: TGTGCCAGCAGTTGGCAGGACTCTGGGGCCAACGTCCTGACTTTC

J: TRBJ2-3
D: -
size: -
V: TRBV20-1
CDR3: CSGQRGSTQYF
DNA: TGCAGCGGTCAAAGAGGGTCAACGCAGTATTTT

J: TRBJ1-2
D: -
size: -
V: TRBV19
CDR3: CASSMDWGSYGYTF
DNA: TGTGCCAGTAGTATGGATTGGGGTAGCTATGGCTACACCTTC

J: TRBJ2-7
D: -
size: -
V: TRBV7-9
CDR3: CASSLAGAYEQYF
DNA: TGTGCCAGCAGCTTAGCTGGGGCCTACGAGCAGTACTTC

J: TRBJ2-4
D: TRBD1
size: -
V: TRBV23-1
CDR3: CASSLTGGSPLSKNIQYF
DNA: TGCGCCAGCAGTCTCACAGGGGGCTCGCCGCTATCCAAAAACATTCAGTACTTC

J: TRBJ1-2
D: -
size: -
V: TRBV5-6
CDR3: CASSLARGTLYGYTF
DNA: TGTGCCAGCAGCTTGGCTAGGGGCACCCTCTATGGCTACACCTTC

J: TRBJ1-1
D: -
size: -
V: TRBV11-2
CDR3: CASSFRGAEAFF
DNA: TGTGCCAGCAGCTTTCGAGGGGCTGAAGCTTTCTTT

J: TRBJ2-4
D: TRBD1
size: -
V: TRBV7-2
CDR3: CASSLTGGLNIQYF
DNA: TGTGCCAGCAGCTTGACAGGGGGCTTGAACATTCAGTACTTC

J: TRBJ2-1
D: -
size: -
V: TRBV2
CDR3: CASSERGNNEQFF
DNA: TGTGCCAGCAGTGAAAGAGGGAACAATGAGCAGTTCTTC

J: TRBJ2-1
D: TRBD2
size: -
V: TRBV4-1
CDR3: CASSQEKREWAYNEQFF
DNA: TGCGCCAGCAGCCAAGAAAAGCGGGAGTGGGCCTACAATGAGCAGTTCTTC

J: TRBJ1-4
D: -
size: -
V: TRBV30
CDR3: CAWSLQGGKLFF
DNA: TGTGCCTGGAGCTTACAGGGAGGAAAACTGTTTTTT

J: TRBJ2-5
D: -
size: -
V: TRBV5-1
CDR3: CASSLGVGQETQYF
DNA: TGCGCCAGCAGCTTGGGGGTTGGGCAAGAGACCCAGTACTTC

J: TRBJ2-1
D: -
size: -
V: TRBV29-1
CDR3: CSVDLRGFSYNEQFF
DNA: TGCAGCGTTGACCTCAGGGGATTCTCCTACAATGAGCAGTTCTTC

J: TRBJ1-1
D: TRBD1
size: -
V: TRBV10-3
CDR3: CAINDRGTANTEAFF
DNA: TGTGCCATCAATGACAGGGGTACGGCGAACACTGAAGCTTTCTTT

J: TRBJ2-3
D: -
size: -
V: TRBV28
CDR3: CASGRFMGTDTQYF
DNA: TGTGCCAGCGGGAGGTTTATGGGCACAGATACGCAGTATTTT

J: TRBJ1-5
D: TRBD1
size: -
V: TRBV23-1
CDR3: CASSHPGQGNQPQHF
DNA: TGCGCCAGCAGTCATCCGGGACAGGGCAATCAGCCCCAGCATTTT

J: TRBJ2-1
D: -
size: -
V: TRBV6-6
CDR3: CASSYSVYNEQFF
DNA: TGTGCCAGCAGTTACTCGGTTTACAATGAGCAGTTCTTC

J: TRBJ1-2
D: TRBD1
size: -
V: TRBV5-1
CDR3: CASSWGQGEAYGYTF
DNA: TGCGCCAGCAGCTGGGGACAGGGAGAGGCGTATGGCTACACCTTC

J: TRBJ2-3
D: -
size: -
V: TRBV4-1
CDR3: CASSQDRPETTLDTQYF
DNA: TGCGCCAGCAGCCAAGACCGCCCGGAGACCACCCTAGATACGCAGTATTTT

J: TRBJ2-3
D: -
size: -
V: TRBV6-5
CDR3: CASGMRGLNTDTQYF
DNA: TGTGCCAGCGGGATGAGGGGACTTAACACAGATACGCAGTATTTT

J: TRBJ1-2
D: TRBD1
size: -
V: TRBV5-1
CDR3: CASSFQGQTFYGYTF
DNA: TGCGCCAGCAGCTTTCAGGGACAGACCTTCTATGGCTACACCTTC

J: TRBJ2-7
D: -
size: -
V: TRBV25-1
CDR3: CASSESGMPYEQYF
DNA: TGTGCCAGCAGTGAATCGGGGATGCCCTACGAGCAGTACTTC

J: TRBJ2-7
D: -
size: -
V: TRBV27
CDR3: CASFHEQYF
DNA: TGTGCCAGCTTTCACGAGCAGTACTTC

J: TRBJ2-7
D: -
size: -
V: TRBV2
CDR3: CASRLNYEQYF
DNA: TGTGCCAGCAGGCTAAACTACGAGCAGTACTTC

J: TRBJ2-5
D: TRBD2
size: -
V: TRBV6-6
CDR3: CASSYSTSGGEETQYF
DNA: TGTGCCAGCAGTTACTCGACTAGCGGGGGCGAAGAGACCCAGTACTTC

J: TRBJ2-7
D: -
size: -
V: TRBV30
CDR3: CAWSVMGRGQYF
DNA: TGTGCCTGGAGTGTTATGGGGCGAGGGCAGTACTTC

J: TRBJ2-1
D: -
size: -
V: TRBV5-4
CDR3: CASSLRGTTYNEQFF
DNA: TGTGCCAGCAGCTTGCGCGGGACCACCTACAATGAGCAGTTCTTC

J: TRBJ1-2
D: -
size: -
V: TRBV13
CDR3: CASSLNRDNFGYGYTF
DNA: TGTGCCAGCAGCTTAAATCGGGACAATTTTGGCTATGGCTACACCTTC

J: TRBJ2-5
D: -
size: -
V: TRBV5-6
CDR3: CASSLRMVEGMIQTQYF
DNA: TGTGCCAGCAGCTTGAGGATGGTGGAGGGTATGATACAGACCCAGTACTTC

J: TRBJ2-3
D: -
size: once
V: TRBV5-1
CDR3: CASSAVTGQLTDTQYF
DNA: TGCGCCAGCAGCGCTGTTACCGGACAGCTCACAGATACGCAGTATTTT

J: TRBJ1-1
D: TRBD1
size: -
V: TRBV6-1
CDR3: CASSERDRGSAFF
DNA: TGTGCCAGCAGTGAAAGGGACAGGGGATCGGCTTTCTTT

J: TRBJ2-3
D: TRBD2
size: -
V: TRBV6-6
CDR3: CASSLGLEADTQYF
DNA: TGTGCCAGCAGCCTGGGACTAGAGGCAGATACGCAGTATTTT

J: TRBJ1-6
D: -
size: once
V: TRBV25-1
CDR3: CASSDPTTGNNSPLHF
DNA: TGTGCCAGCAGTGATCCTACCACAGGGAATAATTCACCCCTCCACTTT

J: TRBJ2-7
D: -
size: -
V: TRBV11-2
CDR3: CASSLEATVAYEQYF
DNA: TGTGCCAGCAGCTTAGAGGCGACAGTGGCCTACGAGCAGTACTTC

J: TRBJ2-1
D: TRBD2
size: -
V: TRBV7-3
CDR3: CASSFGGGGNEQFF
DNA: TGTGCCAGCAGCTTTGGCGGGGGAGGCAATGAGCAGTTCTTC

J: TRBJ2-1
D: -
size: -
V: TRBV5-1
CDR3: CASSLEGNEQFF
DNA: TGCGCCAGCAGCTTAGAGGGGAATGAGCAGTTCTTC

J: TRBJ1-5
D: -
size: -
V: TRBV5-1
CDR3: CASSLASGHQPQHF
DNA: TGCGCCAGCAGCTTGGCCTCCGGGCATCAGCCCCAGCATTTT

J: TRBJ1-1
D: -
size: -
V: TRBV30
CDR3: CAWSFGRSNTEAFF
DNA: TGTGCCTGGTCATTTGGCAGATCGAACACTGAAGCTTTCTTT

J: TRBJ1-3
D: -
size: -
V: TRBV27
CDR3: CASSLHSGVSGNTIYF
DNA: TGTGCCAGCAGTTTACACAGTGGGGTCTCTGGAAACACCATATATTTT

J: TRBJ2-5
D: -
size: -
V: TRBV28
CDR3: CASRAYGDQETQYF
DNA: TGTGCCAGCAGGGCTTATGGGGATCAAGAGACCCAGTACTTC

J: TRBJ1-1
D: -
size: -
V: TRBV5-6
CDR3: CASSGGPGTEAFF
DNA: TGTGCCAGCAGCGGGGGGCCCGGGACAGAAGCTTTCTTT

J: TRBJ1-4
D: -
size: -
V: TRBV4-1
CDR3: CASSQESSAGGEKLFF
DNA: TGCGCCAGCAGCCAAGAGTCGAGCGCCGGGGGTGAAAAACTGTTTTTT

J: TRBJ1-6
D: TRBD1
size: -
V: TRBV6-1
CDR3: CASNRSGQGNSPLHF
DNA: TGTGCCAGCAATCGATCGGGACAGGGCAATTCACCCCTCCACTTT

J: TRBJ2-6
D: -
size: once
V: TRBV30
CDR3: CTFSASGANVLTF
DNA: TGTACCTTCTCCGCCTCTGGGGCCAACGTCCTGACTTTC

J: TRBJ2-7
D: -
size: -
V: TRBV7-8
CDR3: CASSSGTLYEQYF
DNA: TGTGCCAGCAGCTCTGGGACCCTCTACGAGCAGTACTTC

J: TRBJ2-2
D: -
size: -
V: TRBV29-1
CDR3: CSSGTSGTGELFF
DNA: TGCAGCTCAGGGACCTCGGGCACCGGGGAGCTGTTTTTT

J: TRBJ2-7
D: TRBD2
size: -
V: TRBV7-7
CDR3: CASSWASGRAAAYEQYF
DNA: TGTGCTAGCAGCTGGGCTAGCGGGAGGGCCGCTGCTTACGAGCAGTACTTC

J: TRBJ1-2
D: -
size: -
V: TRBV28
CDR3: CASSLLGIDYGYTF
DNA: TGTGCCAGCAGTTTATTGGGGATCGACTATGGCTACACCTTC